The source of this T cell receptor (beta chain) is a study of CD8+CD57+ T cells in acquired aplastic anemia. Previously, flow cytometry had revealed CD8+CD57+ cell expansion in the patients chosen for sequencing. Profiling that covered TCR beta VDJ and CDR3 relied on genomic DNA as its template. TCRdb used MiXCR to reprocess the reads, holding one entry per CDR3 protein. The sample contains about 200,000 distinct CDR3 sequences, approximately 51% of which appear only once. Trimming cost V 6 bases and J 10 bases, with 22 bases left between them. Per germline, CDR1 SQVTM and CDR2 ANQGSEA. The CDR3 totals 14 residues.

The TCR comes from a human donor with aplastic anemia. The chain is built from TRBV29-1 and TRBJ2-1; D could derive from TRBD1 or TRBD2 (5 bases each). The sample comprised sorted CD4+, CD8+, or CD8+CD57+ T cells (not recorded which) from PBMCs. The CDR3 DNA is TGCAGCGTAGTAGAGGGACCGCCGTACATAGAGCAGTTCTTC. Amino acid sequence: CSVVEGPPYIEQFF.